This T cell receptor (beta chain) is from a study of T cell responses to AZD1222 COVID-19 vaccine. Some clones are missing from TCRdb's copy, which holds only in-frame ones; the method was immunoSEQ multiplex PCR. This table has about 170,000 clones, more than 85% appearing once. Points on this clone: The antigen remains undetermined.

Trimming took 8 bases from V and 4 from J; bases not matched to a gene: 5. The CDR3 is made up of 13 amino acids. Study findings and constraints: Mostly white British, mostly female donors; authors suggested clonal diversity may be underestimated.

The sample consisted of peripheral blood, taken on day 0 of AZD1222 vaccination. The V gene is TRBV12-3 or TRBV12-4, the J gene TRBJ2-3, with TRBD1 matching over 8 bases. This TCR came from an adult in good health. The CDR3 DNA reads as TGTGCCAGCGGGACAGGTTACGCAGATACGCAGTATTTT. It yields the protein CASGTGYADTQYF.